This entry lists 26 T cell receptor beta chains sequenced from one sample in a study of blood T cell repertoires in COVID-19. Clones were sequenced by immunoSEQ multiplex PCR, and TCRdb holds only the in-frame ones, with some missing. Found here are about 110,000 clones, approximately 65% of them singletons; the top ten hold 7.6%. The sample comprised peripheral blood. The receptor set was obtained from a woman aged 55 to 70 with acute or convalescent COVID-19.

In DNA form, the CDR3 reads TGTGCCAGCTCACCACGAGGATTGAAGACCCAGTACTTC. As protein: CASSPRGLKTQYF. The chain uses TRBV18 and TRBJ2-5; D is undetermined. Germline V gives CDR1 KGHSH, CDR2 LQKENI. This CDR3 is built from 13 residues. Trimming took off 1 base at V and 6 bases at J, with 9 bases between the two ends.

This chain uses TRBV19 with TRBJ1-1; D may be TRBD1 (6 bases). The CDR3 extends over 14 amino acids. Per germline, CDR1 LNHDA and CDR2 SQIVND (reference sequence). Between the trimmed V and J ends, which lost 3 bases and 6 bases, there was a span of 14 bases. CDR3 protein: CASSIIGRGPEAFF. As DNA, the CDR3 is TGTGCCAGTAGTATTATCGGCAGGGGTCCTGAAGCTTTCTTT. The whole variable domain, remainder taken from reference TRBV19 and TRBJ1-1, is DGGITQSPKYLFRKEGQNVTLSCEQNLNHDAMYWYRQDPGQGLRLIYYSQIVNDFQKGDIAEGYSVSREKKESFPLTVTSAQKNPTAFYLCASSIIGRGPEAFFGQGTRLTVV.

This chain joins TRBV30 and TRBJ2-1; 7 nucleotides align to TRBD2. This CDR3 comprises 14 residues. From germline, CDR1 is GTSNPN and CDR2 SVGIG (reference sequence). CDR3 loop: CACEKRGSYNEQFF. CDR3 bases: TGTGCGTGCGAGAAGCGGGGCTCCTACAATGAGCAGTTCTTC.

The chain carries TRBV19 and TRBJ1-5, with unresolved D. CDR3 length equals 16 residues. The germline gives CDR1 LNHDA, CDR2 SQIVND (reference sequence). Trimming shortened V by 6 bases and J by 1 base, and 16 bases separated the two germline ends. The chain's CDR3 is CASSAWSAGSNQPQHF. In DNA, the CDR3 is TGTGCCAGTAGCGCTTGGTCGGCGGGAAGCAATCAGCCCCAGCATTTT.

This clone has only a few counts. This chain links TRBV7-8 with TRBJ1-5; no reliable D call. Trimming took 7 bases from V and 0 from J, leaving 19 bases between them. CDR3 length equals 17 residues. Germline CDR1 is SGHVS and CDR2 is FQNEAQ. Here the CDR3 reads CASTKNRRADSNQPQHF. For the CDR3, the DNA is TGTGCCAGCACAAAAAATAGGAGGGCGGATAGCAATCAGCCCCAGCATTTT.

The sample holds a few counts of this clone. The chain links TRBV7-3 to TRBJ2-1; TRBD2 matches at 7 bases. Trimming removed 5 bases from V and 5 bases from J; junction bases left unmatched: 9. The CDR3 is 15 amino acids. CDR1 is SGHTA and CDR2 is FQGTGA in the germline V gene. For the CDR3, the DNA is TGTGCCAGCAGCCTCGGACTAGAAGACCACAATGAGCAGTTCTTC. Its protein is CASSLGLEDHNEQFF.

The J gene is TRBJ2-7, the V gene TRBV3-1 (or the pseudogene TRBV3-2), with D hard to call. CDR1 is LGHDT, CDR2 YNNKEL, per germline (reference sequence). The CDR3 covers 12 residues. The V end was cut by 5 bases, the J end by 3 bases, with 8 bases between. The CDR3 sequence is CASSSLNYEQYF. DNA for the CDR3: TGTGCCAGCAGCTCACTTAACTACGAGCAGTACTTC.

On this clone: This is likely a read error, given that the CDR3 carries no conserved phenylalanine or tryptophan at its end. The chain is built from TRBV5-5 and TRBJ1-1, with D uncertain. The germline V gene encodes CDR1 SGHKS and CDR2 YYEKEE (reference sequence). V lost 6 bases to trimming and J lost 10 bases, with 7 bases between them. This CDR3 comprises 9 residues. CDR3 protein: CASTSGAFL. The CDR3 DNA follows: TGTGCCAGCACCTCCGGAGCTTTCCTT.

The chain joins TRBV6-5 to TRBJ1-3; D unclear. The CDR3 sequence is 13 residues long. Germline CDR1 is MNHEY and CDR2 is SVGAGI. V shed 8 bases and J shed 0 bases, with 8 bases lying between them. CDR3 nucleotide sequence: TGTGCCAGCGGCTCCGCCTCTGGAAACACCATATATTTT. Its protein product is CASGSASGNTIYF.

About this clone itself: This may stem from a read error, because a much larger clone lies one nucleotide away. The chain joins TRBV7-3 to TRBJ1-6, with 9 bases that match TRBD1. J lost 7 bases, V lost 5 bases, and 3 bases had no gene match. The CDR3 covers 14 residues. Germline values: CDR1 SGHTA, CDR2 FQGTGA. The DNA for the CDR3 is TGTGCCAGCAGCCGGGGACAGGGAAATTCACCCCTCCACTTT. It encodes CASSRGQGNSPLHF. Complete variable domain (other parts from reference TRBV7-3 and TRBJ1-6): GAGVSQTPSNKVTEKGKYVELRCDPISGHTALYWYRQSLGQGPEFLIYFQGTGAADDSGLPNDRFFAVRPEGSVSTLKIQRTERGDSAVYLCASSRGQGNSPLHFGNGTRLTVT.

Only a few counts were recorded for this clone. The chain combines TRBV10-3 with TRBJ1-4, with TRBD1 matching over 9 bases. V lost 6 bases, J lost 8 bases, and 4 bases stayed unmatched. The CDR3 has 13 amino acids. The germline V gene encodes CDR1 ENHRY and CDR2 SYGVKD. The CDR3 sequence: CAIRGQGDEKLFF. DNA of the CDR3: TGTGCCATCAGGGGACAGGGAGACGAAAAACTGTTTTTT.

The V call is TRBV18, the J call TRBJ2-1; 8 bases match TRBD1. Germline V gene data show CDR1 as KGHSH and CDR2 as LQKENI. This CDR3 comprises 15 residues. Germline trimming cut 5 bases from V and 6 bases from J; bases unmatched to any gene: 9. CDR3 protein: CASSSQGQGGNEQFF. DNA of the CDR3: TGTGCCAGCTCATCTCAAGGACAGGGTGGCAATGAGCAGTTCTTC.

This clone showed up many times. For the CDR3, the DNA is TGCGCCAGCAGCTTGGTGGGCTCCGGGGACTACAATGAGCAGTTCTTC. Translated, it gives CASSLVGSGDYNEQFF. The chain joins TRBV5-1 to TRBJ2-1; the D gene is possibly TRBD2 (5 bases). Trimming left V 0 bases short and J 3 bases short, with 13 bases between. Germline V CDR1 and CDR2: SGHRS, YFSETQ. The CDR3 extends over 16 amino acids.

This clone appeared a few times. The chain combines TRBV4-1 with TRBJ1-4, with D hard to call. V was shortened by 3 bases and J by 2 bases, with 10 bases between the two germline ends. This CDR3 region has 15 residues. The germline gives CDR1 MGHRA, CDR2 YSYEKL. The CDR3 spells CASSQSLNTNEKLFF. CDR3 DNA: TGCGCCAGCAGCCAGTCTCTAAATACTAATGAAAAACTGTTTTTT.

The rearrangement joins TRBV19 to TRBJ1-1, with TRBD1 identical over 7 bases. Germline-derived CDR1 and CDR2 are LNHDA and SQIVND (reference sequence). Trimming took 6 bases from V and 5 from J; bases not matched to a gene: 9. The CDR3 has 14 amino acids. The CDR3 loop reads CASREQGSATEAFF. The CDR3 nucleotides are TGTGCCAGTAGGGAACAGGGGTCCGCGACTGAAGCTTTCTTT.

This rearrangement joins TRBV30 to TRBJ1-4; 7 positions agree with TRBD1. V was pared by 0 bases and J by 10 bases, with 2 bases of the junction left unmatched. CDR3 size: 12 residues. Germline V gene lookup returns CDR1 GTSNPN and CDR2 SVGIG (reference sequence). CDR3 protein: CAWSVSGGKLFF. In nucleotides, the CDR3 is TGTGCCTGGAGTGTATCAGGGGGAAAACTGTTTTTT.

The V and J genes are TRBV4-2 and TRBJ1-2, with a weak D call TRBD1 (5 bases). The CDR3 consists of 15 residues. Germline assignment: CDR1 LGHNA and CDR2 YNFKEQ. Trimming pared 0 bases from V and 5 bases from J, leaving 13 bases between. CDR3 in amino acids: CASSQEFGGWYGYTF. In nucleotides, the CDR3 is TGTGCCAGCAGCCAAGAGTTCGGGGGTTGGTATGGCTACACCTTC.

The chain is built from TRBV30 and TRBJ1-2, with 7 bases that match TRBD1. This CDR3 contains 11 residues. The germline CDR1 and CDR2 sequences are GTSNPN and SVGIG (reference sequence). J lost 8 bases, V lost 8 bases, and 8 bases had no gene match. The CDR3 DNA is TGTGCCCAACACCAAGGGGGCGGCTACACCTTC. It codes for CAQHQGGGYTF.

This chain links TRBV7-8 with TRBJ2-5, with 9 nucleotides matching TRBD2. Trimming took 5 bases from V and 5 from J; bases not matched to a gene: 9. The CDR3 is 15 amino acids. CDR1 SGHVS and CDR2 FQNEAQ come from the germline V gene. In DNA form, the CDR3 reads TGTGCCAGCAGCCCCTACGCGGGGGGGGAGGAGACCCAGTACTTC. Its translation: CASSPYAGGEETQYF.

The J gene is TRBJ1-2, the V gene TRBV14; TRBD1 matches at 9 bases. The J segment lost 7 bases and the V segment lost 3 bases, leaving 12 bases of the junction unmatched. Germline-derived CDR1 and CDR2 are SGHDN and FVKESK. The CDR3 contains 16 residues. The CDR3: CASSQGPGQGLSGYTF. CDR3 DNA: TGTGCCAGCAGCCAGGGGCCGGGACAGGGCCTCTCTGGCTACACCTTC. Full variable domain (missing parts from reference TRBV14 and TRBJ1-2): EAGVTQFPSHSVIEKGQTVTLRCDPISGHDNLYWYRRVMGKEIKFLLHFVKESKQDESGMPNNRFLAERTGGTYSTLKVQPAELEDSGVYFCASSQGPGQGLSGYTFGSGTRLTVV.

The V gene is TRBV4-3, the J gene TRBJ1-5; unclear D gene. V lost 1 base and J 2 bases, leaving 9 bases between the germline ends. The CDR3 covers 15 residues. Germline V CDR1 and CDR2: LGHNA, YSLEER. The CDR3 nucleotides read TGCGCCAGCAGCCAAGCCATCGCGGGCAATCAGCCCCAGCATTTT. It specifies CASSQAIAGNQPQHF.

Only a few counts were recorded for this clone. The chain employs TRBV6-5 and TRBJ1-2; maybe TRBD1 (6 bases). Trimming cost V 4 bases and J 2 bases, with 14 bases left between them. Germline V gene sequence: CDR1 MNHEY, CDR2 SVGAGI. The CDR3 has 15 amino acids. Written as DNA, the CDR3 is TGTGCCAGCAGTTCGCTGGACAGTCTAAACTATGGCTACACCTTC. It specifies CASSSLDSLNYGYTF.

V usage is TRBV24-1 and J usage is TRBJ1-5; D is perhaps TRBD1 (6 bases). Germline V gene lookup returns CDR1 KGHDR and CDR2 SFDVKD. Trimming shortened V by 5 bases and J by 2 bases, and 6 bases separated the two germline ends. There are 13 residues in the CDR3. DNA of the CDR3: TGTGCCACCAGTGGGACAGGCAATCAGCCCCAGCATTTT. It translates to CATSGTGNQPQHF.

V usage is TRBV6-2 or TRBV6-3 and J usage is TRBJ1-6; D gene ambiguous. Trimming shortened V by 4 bases and J by 17 bases, and 12 bases separated the two germline ends. This CDR3 is 11 amino acids long. Germline CDR1 MNHEY, CDR2 SVGEGT. This chain's CDR3 is CASSSRSKVHF. The CDR3 nucleotides are TGTGCCAGCAGTTCCCGGAGCAAGGTCCACTTT.

This clone appeared a single time. The chain joins TRBV6-5 to TRBJ2-7; 10 bases fit TRBD2. The trim removed 5 bases at V and 2 bases at J, leaving 6 bases unmatched. Germline lookup yields CDR1 MNHEY and CDR2 SVGAGI. The CDR3 consists of 15 residues. CDR3 coding DNA: TGTGCCAGCAGTCCCGGGACTAGCGTAACCTACGAGCAGTACTTC. Translating it yields CASSPGTSVTYEQYF.

The CDR3 region has the DNA TGTGCCAGCAGAAACGTGGGCGCAGGGGCTAATTCACCCCTCCACTTT. This translates into CASRNVGAGANSPLHF. This rearrangement joins TRBV28 to TRBJ1-6; a possible D gene is TRBD1 (6 bases). V lost 6 bases to trimming and J lost 6 bases, with 18 bases between them. The CDR3 is 16 amino acids. Germline CDR1 is MDHEN and CDR2 is SYDVKM.